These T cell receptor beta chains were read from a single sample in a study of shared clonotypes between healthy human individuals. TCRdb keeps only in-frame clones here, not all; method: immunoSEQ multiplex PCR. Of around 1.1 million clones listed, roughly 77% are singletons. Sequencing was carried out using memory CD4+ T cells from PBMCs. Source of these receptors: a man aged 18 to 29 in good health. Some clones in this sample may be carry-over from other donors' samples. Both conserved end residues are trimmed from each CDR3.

ASSEVASGNEQF,TRBJ2-1,TRBV2
ASSISGFGGYRQY,TRBJ2-7,TRBV19
ASSLGGQPGELF,TRBJ2-2,TRBV7-9
ASSEGYPGLGGYT,TRBJ1-2,TRBV6-1
ASSSYGGGPIGSEQY,TRBJ2-7,TRBV7-2
ASSFIAGGPSGELF,TRBJ2-2,TRBV5-1
ASSYSSGGDGYT,TRBJ1-2,TRBV6-5
ASSPGESSYEQY,TRBJ2-7,TRBV11-3
ASAQLHTDTQY,TRBJ2-3,TRBV2
ASMKQGFGTQY,TRBJ2-5,TRBV27
ASSHPTGGVTEAF,TRBJ1-1,TRBV28
ASSRSGGLDTQY,TRBJ2-3,TRBV7-9
ASRQEGSGTYEQY,TRBJ2-7,TRBV4-1
ASSSADTGELF,TRBJ2-2,TRBV5-1
ASSSAGKQY,TRBJ2-7,TRBV5-4
ASRLKQNTGELF,TRBJ2-2,TRBV6-4
ASSWAGLDTGELF,TRBJ2-2,TRBV5-4
ASSLVRGTTNEKLF,TRBJ1-4,TRBV5-1